The present TCR beta chain was sequenced within a study of shared clonotypes between healthy human individuals. In the case of this clone: Its antigen is unknown.

The CDR3 runs 14 residues. Germline V gives CDR1 MGHRA, CDR2 YSYEKL. Between the trimmed V and J ends, which lost 0 bases and 1 base, there was a span of 7 bases. Using immunoSEQ multiplex PCR, the repertoire was profiled, and TCRdb retains in-frame clones only, with some absent. The table shows 950,000 to 1,300,000 clones, with approximately 70% occurring only once. Findings and limits, study-wide: As a rule, naive subsets had a larger estimated richness than memory subsets.

The rearrangement links TRBV4-1 to TRBJ2-7; the D is unclear. The source is a man younger than 35 in good health. The sample comprised memory CD4+ T cells sorted from blood. The subset here: CD45RA-negative fraction. The CDR3 DNA reads TGCGCCAGCAGCCAAGAACTCCTATCCTACGAGCAGTACTTC. Translating gives CASSQELLSYEQYF.